The clone carrying this TCR beta chain was detected a few times. Its antigen remains unknown. Germline V gene sequence: CDR1 SGDLS, CDR2 YYNGEE. This CDR3 comprises 14 residues. After removal of 5 bases from V and 4 bases from J, the junction contained 7 bases not matched to a gene. The data were taken from a study of response to subunit inactivated influenza vaccine. Points from the study as a whole: Each seasonal influenza vaccination, the authors suggested, recruits few new T cells.

TCRdb reprocessed the RT-PCR reads via MiXCR and lists one record per CDR3 protein. The sample has 550,000 to 800,000 distinct CDR3 sequences, approximately 15% seen once; the top ten hold 5.5% to 8%. Sequencing used PBMCs from blood, obtained roughly 2 weeks before vaccination. V gene TRBV9 combines with J gene TRBJ2-7, with 9 bases fitting TRBD2. The source of this sequence is a man between 50 and 59 years old who received an inactivated influenza vaccine. The CDR3 nucleotides are TGTGCCAGCAGTGCGGGAGGGCGGCCTTACGAGCAGTACTTC. Translation gives CASSAGGRPYEQYF. Variable domain in full (rest from reference TRBV9 and TRBJ2-7): DSGVTQTPKHLITATGQRVTLRCSPRSGDLSVYWYQQSLDQGLQFLIQYYNGEERAKGNILERFSAQQFPDLHSELNLSSLELGDSALYFCASSAGGRPYEQYFGPGTRLTVT.